Shown below are 26 T cell receptor beta chains from a single sample sequenced in a study of cytomegalovirus exposure and HLA in healthy donors. The table came from immunoSEQ multiplex PCR; TCRdb's copy has only in-frame clones and leaves some out. Of 150,000 to 180,000 clones listed, approximately 86% were seen once; the top ten hold approximately 2.2%. The sample comprised PBMCs. The receptors come from a human donor in good health.

This clone was seen a handful of times. The rearrangement links TRBV28 to TRBJ2-7, with 10 bases aligning to TRBD1. Trimming took 6 bases from V and 5 from J; bases not matched to a gene: 4. Germline values: CDR1 MDHEN, CDR2 SYDVKM. CDR3 size: 13 residues. CDR3 residues: CASSPGTGDEQYF. CDR3 in DNA: TGTGCCAGCAGCCCCGGGACAGGGGACGAGCAGTACTTC.

The rearrangement uses TRBV7-9 and TRBJ2-3, with TRBD1 matching 7 bases. The length of the CDR3 is 15 residues. Per the germline V gene, CDR1 is SEHNR and CDR2 is FQNEAQ (reference sequence). Trimming at V came to 3 bases and at J to 2 bases, leaving 5 bases not matched to a gene. In nucleotides, the CDR3 is TGTGCCAGCAGCTTCCAGGGGGAAGTCACAGATACGCAGTATTTT. Residues: CASSFQGEVTDTQYF.

CDR3 bases: TGCGCCAGCAGTCAAAAGAGACAGGGTTTATGCAATCAGCCCCAGCATTTT. Translating gives CASSQKRQGLCNQPQHF. The V call is TRBV23-1, the J call TRBJ1-5; 7 bases are shared with TRBD1. TRBV23-1 falls under the ORF class, with uncertain function. The V segment lost 2 bases and the J segment 2 bases; nucleotides outside the gene matches: 9. This CDR3 has 17 residues.

The J gene is TRBJ2-1, the V gene TRBV28; 7 bases fit TRBD2. The V gene end was trimmed by 4 bases and the J gene end by 12 bases; junction bases not matched to a gene: 6. The length of the CDR3 is 12 residues. The V gene's germline CDR1 is MDHEN and CDR2 SYDVKM. The CDR3 is CASSYQLARQFF. Here the CDR3 DNA reads TGTGCCAGCAGTTACCAACTAGCGAGGCAGTTCTTC.

The chain recombines TRBV20-1 with TRBJ2-5; no clear D gene. Germline V gene lookup returns CDR1 DFQATT and CDR2 SNEGSKA (reference sequence). This CDR3 is built from 10 residues. In DNA, the CDR3 is TGCGTCGGAGCTCGGCAGACCCAGTACTTC. Translating it yields CVGARQTQYF.

The chain combines TRBV14 with TRBJ1-6; D uncertain. CDR1 SGHDN and CDR2 FVKESK come from the germline V gene. The CDR3 has 13 residues. Trimming took off 5 bases at V and 8 bases at J, with 10 bases between the two ends. The CDR3 is CASSSRSDSPLHF. The CDR3 DNA reads as TGTGCCAGCAGCTCCAGGTCAGATTCACCCCTCCACTTT.

CDR3 nucleotide sequence: TGCGCCAGCAGCTGGGGGACAGGGGTGATGAACACTGAAGCTTTCTTT. It encodes CASSWGTGVMNTEAFF. This chain connects TRBV5-1 to TRBJ1-1; 10 nucleotides match TRBD1. The J segment lost 0 bases and the V segment lost 3 bases, leaving 5 bases of the junction unmatched. The CDR3 covers 16 residues. Per germline, CDR1 SGHRS and CDR2 YFSETQ.

This chain joins TRBV9 and TRBJ1-1; 7 bases map to TRBD1. CDR3 length: 16 amino acids. Germline values: CDR1 SGDLS, CDR2 YYNGEE. V trimming: 0 bases; J trimming: 3 bases; junction bases outside the gene matches: 8. The CDR3 nucleotides read TGTGCCAGCAGCGTAGGGTTGGACAGGCCATACACTGAAGCTTTCTTT. It codes for CASSVGLDRPYTEAFF.

The genes are TRBV6-5 and TRBJ2-3; weak D call: TRBD2 (5 bases). CDR1 and CDR2 from the germline V gene are MNHEY and SVGAGI. This CDR3 has 16 amino acids. The ends were cut back, 4 bases at V and 5 bases at J, with 19 bases in the middle. The CDR3 sequence is CASSSQLGRGRDTQYF. The CDR3 DNA reads TGTGCCAGCAGTTCTCAATTAGGGAGAGGGAGAGATACGCAGTATTTT.

The chain recombines TRBV19 with TRBJ2-7; 8 nucleotides align to TRBD2. CDR1 is LNHDA and CDR2 is SQIVND in the germline V gene (reference sequence). V lost 2 bases and J lost 6; bases outside the gene matches: 6. This CDR3 has 14 amino acids. CDR3 DNA: TGTGCCAGTAGTATAACGGGAGGGTACGTCGAGCAGTACTTC. It translates to CASSITGGYVEQYF.

The gene calls are TRBV28 and TRBJ1-4, with 7 bases that match TRBD1. Germline V gene lookup returns CDR1 MDHEN and CDR2 SYDVKM. The J segment lost 7 bases and the V segment lost 6 bases, leaving 8 bases of the junction unmatched. CDR3 length equals 14 residues. The CDR3 reads CASRQGRRGEKLFF. The CDR3 DNA reads as TGTGCCAGCAGACAGGGGCGACGGGGTGAAAAACTGTTTTTT.

J is TRBJ2-3 and V is TRBV30; 12 bases are shared with TRBD2. After removal of 0 bases from V and 0 bases from J, the junction contained 7 bases not matched to a gene. This CDR3 contains 18 residues. Germline V gene lookup returns CDR1 GTSNPN and CDR2 SVGIG (reference sequence). This chain's CDR3 is CAWSVGPGLAGSTDTQYF. DNA for the CDR3: TGTGCCTGGAGTGTAGGGCCCGGACTAGCGGGAAGCACAGATACGCAGTATTTT.

The rearrangement links TRBV19 to TRBJ1-1; no clear D. Trimming left V 9 bases short and J 4 bases short, with 21 bases between. The CDR3 is 15 amino acids. Germline CDR1 reads LNHDA; CDR2 reads SQIVND (reference sequence). CDR3 sequence (DNA): TGTGCCAGCAATATGTCCCCCCTAAGAGGCACTGAAGCTTTCTTT. Residues: CASNMSPLRGTEAFF.

The rearrangement links TRBV29-1 to TRBJ1-4, with D perhaps TRBD1 (5 bases). Germline V gene lookup returns CDR1 SQVTM and CDR2 ANQGSEA. The length of the CDR3 is 13 residues. V lost 7 bases to trimming and J lost 6 bases, with 15 bases between them. CDR3 loop: CSAREDTYEKLFF. CDR3 DNA sequence: TGCAGCGCCCGTGAGGACACCTATGAAAAACTGTTTTTT.

The J gene is TRBJ2-1, the V gene TRBV9; 14 bases match TRBD2. The CDR3 length is 15 residues. V was clipped by 4 bases and J by 10 bases; unmatched bases: 7. Per germline, CDR1 SGDLS and CDR2 YYNGEE. Written as DNA, the CDR3 is TGTGCCAGCAGCACCCGACTAGCGGGAGGGGTCGAGCAGTTCTTC. It is translated as CASSTRLAGGVEQFF.

The chain has TRBV12-5 and TRBJ2-7; D uncertain. Trimming removed 0 bases at V and 5 bases at J, with 14 bases between. CDR1 LGHNT and CDR2 FRNRAP come from the germline V gene. The CDR3 loop spans 15 amino acids. In DNA, the CDR3 is TGTGCTAGTGGTTTGGTGATGTCATCCGGTCACGAGCAGTACTTC. Residues: CASGLVMSSGHEQYF.

The chain links TRBV28 to TRBJ1-5, with 7 bases lining up with TRBD1. This CDR3 region has 16 residues. CDR1 and CDR2 (germline): MDHEN, SYDVKM. V dropped 6 bases and J dropped 4; count of bases not matched to a gene: 12. The CDR3 nucleotides read TGTGCCAGCAGCCCCGGGGACAGAGCCACAAATCAGCCCCAGCATTTT. Translation: CASSPGDRATNQPQHF.

The chain is built from TRBV30 and TRBJ1-2; D call uncertain. The germline V gene has CDR1 GTSNPN and CDR2 SVGIG (reference sequence). With 4 bases removed from V and 5 bases from J, the gap between germline ends came to 11 bases. The CDR3 loop spans 12 amino acids. The CDR3 reads CAWMGRNYGYTF. CDR3 bases: TGTGCCTGGATGGGCAGAAATTATGGCTACACCTTC.

The chain uses TRBV2 and TRBJ2-7; 12 bases are shared with TRBD2. The germline V gene has CDR1 SNHLY and CDR2 FYNNEI. The CDR3 loop spans 16 amino acids. J lost 2 bases, V lost 1 base, and 3 bases had no gene match. In DNA form, the CDR3 reads TGTGCCAGCAGTGAAGGACTAGCGGGGGAAACCTACGAGCAGTACTTC. Translating it yields CASSEGLAGETYEQYF.

This clone appeared once. This sequence joins TRBV5-1 and TRBJ2-1; 11 bases fit TRBD2. Germline-derived CDR1 and CDR2 are SGHRS and YFSETQ. The CDR3 consists of 18 residues. Unmatched junction bases numbered 16, after V lost 4 bases and J lost 7 bases. The CDR3, as DNA: TGCGCCAGCAGCCCCTTAAGACTAGCGGGGCCCCCGTGGAATGAGCAGTTCTTC. As protein: CASSPLRLAGPPWNEQFF.

The chain combines TRBV13 with TRBJ1-1, with a weak D call TRBD1 (6 bases). Germline V gene lookup returns CDR1 PRHDT and CDR2 FYEKMQ (reference sequence). The length of the CDR3 is 14 residues. V was clipped by 5 bases and J by 5 bases, with 15 bases between them. In DNA form, the CDR3 reads TGTGCCAGCAGCGCCTCAGGGGCTTGGACTGAAGCTTTCTTT. It yields the protein CASSASGAWTEAFF.

The V and J genes are TRBV19 and TRBJ2-7; weak D call: TRBD2 (6 bases). CDR1 LNHDA and CDR2 SQIVND come from the germline V gene (reference sequence). The CDR3 consists of 13 residues. The germline V and J ends were trimmed by 7 bases and 6 bases, with 16 bases remaining between them. This CDR3 is CASKSGAPGEQYF. CDR3 coding DNA: TGTGCCAGTAAATCGGGAGCTCCGGGCGAGCAGTACTTC. The full variable domain, its missing parts supplied by reference TRBV19 and TRBJ2-7, is DGGITQSPKYLFRKEGQNVTLSCEQNLNHDAMYWYRQDPGQGLRLIYYSQIVNDFQKGDIAEGYSVSREKKESFPLTVTSAQKNPTAFYLCASKSGAPGEQYFGPGTRLTVT.

The DNA of the CDR3 is TGTGCCAGCAGCCCGATACAGGGGCGAGGGGCTGAAGCTTTCTTT. Its protein is CASSPIQGRGAEAFF. The chain joins TRBV9 to TRBJ1-1, with 7 positions matching TRBD1. The ends lost 4 bases at V and 6 bases at J; junction bases unmatched: 12. Looked up from germline, CDR1 is SGDLS and CDR2 is YYNGEE. There are 15 residues in the CDR3.

This rearrangement joins TRBV28 to TRBJ2-1; perhaps TRBD2 as D (5 bases). The germline gives CDR1 MDHEN, CDR2 SYDVKM. The CDR3 has 15 amino acids. V gave up 8 bases and J gave up 4 bases, with 18 bases separating them. CDR3 sequence: CASAQDGVMYNEQFF. In DNA form, the CDR3 reads TGTGCCAGCGCCCAGGACGGGGTTATGTACAATGAGCAGTTCTTC.

The chain has TRBV19 and TRBJ2-7; 8 positions match TRBD2. Per germline, CDR1 LNHDA and CDR2 SQIVND (reference sequence). The CDR3 consists of 13 residues. The V segment lost 4 bases and the J segment 6 bases; nucleotides outside the gene matches: 5. The CDR3, as DNA: TGTGCCAGTAGTAGCTACCTAGCGGGCGAGCAGTACTTC. This encodes CASSSYLAGEQYF.

The J gene is TRBJ2-2, the V gene TRBV7-3; TRBD2 is a possible D gene (5 bases). This CDR3 comprises 18 residues. The V gene lost 6 bases and the J gene lost 1 base, with 21 bases spanning the gap. CDR1 and CDR2 (germline): SGHTA, FQGTGA. The CDR3 DNA reads TGTGCCAGCAGTACCCGACCGAGCTACGGGGTGAACACCGGGGAGCTGTTTTTT. Its translation: CASSTRPSYGVNTGELFF.